Described below is a single T cell receptor beta chain sequence and its context. The sample originates from a study of blood T cell repertoires in COVID-19. Study context: Some COVID-19 samples were acute and others convalescent; all came from the United States, Italy and Spain. T cells, B-cell-depleted T cells, or PBMCs provided the cDNA or gDNA that served as material.

The repertoire was sequenced with immunoSEQ multiplex PCR; TCRdb's copy has only in-frame clones and lacks some. The sample records about 60,000 clones, 65% to 90% being singletons. Sequenced sample: peripheral blood. The receptor's source is a man between 40 and 49 years old with acute or convalescent COVID-19.

The CDR3 protein is CASSQGAQFYGYTF. In DNA form, the CDR3 reads TGTGCCAGCAGTCAGGGGGCACAGTTCTATGGCTACACCTTC. The chain joins TRBV27 to TRBJ1-2, with 8 bases identical to TRBD1. The V segment lost 5 bases and the J segment 4 bases; nucleotides outside the gene matches: 6. CDR3 length: 14 residues. In germline, CDR1 is MNHEY, CDR2 SMNVEV (reference sequence).